This T cell receptor beta chain was sequenced during a study of shared clonotypes between healthy human individuals. Profiled with immunoSEQ multiplex PCR; TCRdb holds only in-frame clones, not every one. The sample gives around 370,000 clones, approximately 96% of which show up once; 0.25% to 0.35% is in the top ten. V lost 3 bases and J lost 6, with 22 bases in between. Germline V gene data show CDR1 as SGHRS and CDR2 as YFSETQ. The length of the CDR3 is 17 residues. The source is a man aged 30-40 years in good health. V usage is TRBV5-1 and J usage is TRBJ2-1; TRBD1 is a possible D gene (6 bases). Source material: memory CD8+ T cells sorted from blood. Subset specified: CD45RO+ cells pooled with CCR7-negative TemRA cells. The CDR3 sequence is CASSSGYRVIVTNEQFF. The DNA for the CDR3 is TGCGCCAGCAGCTCGGGATACAGGGTCATCGTTACCAATGAGCAGTTCTTC.